Listed here are 9 T cell receptor beta chains from one sample, sequenced in a study of blood T cell repertoires in COVID-19. Produced via immunoSEQ multiplex PCR; TCRdb's table is partial and in-frame only. The sample consists of fewer than 250,000 clones, about 80% of them appearing once. Sequencing input: peripheral blood. The receptors shown here come from an elderly woman with acute or convalescent COVID-19.

The gene calls are TRBV2 and TRBJ1-1; 9 positions match TRBD1. The CDR3 totals 14 residues. The junction had 6 bases not matched to a gene; V was cut back by 2 bases and J by 8 bases. CDR1 and CDR2 (germline): SNHLY, FYNNEI. For the CDR3, the DNA is TGTGCCAGCAGTGAAAGGACAGGGGACATAGAAGCTTTCTTT. Protein sequence: CASSERTGDIEAFF.

This chain uses TRBV6-5 with TRBJ1-1; D is perhaps TRBD1 (5 bases). The CDR3 spans 13 residues. CDR1 MNHEY and CDR2 SVGAGI come from the germline V gene. The ends were cut back, 4 bases at V and 7 bases at J, with 13 bases in the middle. The CDR3 is CASSSEDRLEAFF. CDR3 sequence (DNA): TGTGCCAGCAGTTCCGAAGACAGACTTGAAGCTTTCTTT.

The J gene is TRBJ2-7, the V gene TRBV6-5, with TRBD1 identical over 9 bases. The trim removed 5 bases at V and 2 bases at J, leaving 7 bases unmatched. CDR3 length: 15 amino acids. CDR1 is MNHEY, CDR2 SVGAGI, per germline. This chain's CDR3 is CASSLRGTGPYEQYF. The CDR3 nucleotides read TGTGCCAGCAGTCTTCGCGGGACAGGGCCCTACGAGCAGTACTTC.

J is TRBJ2-3 and V is TRBV7-2; TRBD2 agrees at 9 bases. V dropped 10 bases and J dropped 0; count of bases not matched to a gene: 5. The CDR3 spans 14 residues. Germline V lookup: CDR1 SGHTA, CDR2 FQGNSA. CDR3 sequence: CANTLAGSTDTQYF. CDR3 nucleotides: TGTGCCAATACCCTAGCGGGAAGCACAGATACGCAGTATTTT.

The J gene is TRBJ2-1, the V gene TRBV11-2; D is perhaps TRBD2 (5 bases). Germline V gives CDR1 SGHAT, CDR2 FQNNGV. This CDR3 spans 16 amino acids. V was shortened by 5 bases and J by 3 bases, with 17 bases between the two germline ends. The CDR3 coding sequence is TGTGCCAGCAGCCCCGGGGTTGGTCTAAACTACAATGAGCAGTTCTTC. This translates into CASSPGVGLNYNEQFF.

This clone appeared once. The J gene is TRBJ1-1, the V gene TRBV30, with no clear D. The CDR3 is made up of 11 amino acids. The V end lost 5 bases, the J end lost 5 bases, and 9 bases lay between the germline ends. The germline CDR1 and CDR2 sequences are GTSNPN and SVGIG (reference sequence). The CDR3 nucleotides are TGTGCCTGGCGGGGTCGAACTGAAGCTTTCTTT. Translated, it gives CAWRGRTEAFF. Filled out from reference TRBV30 and TRBJ1-1, the complete variable domain reads SQTIHQWPATLVQPVGSPLSLECTVEGTSNPNLYWYRQAAGRGLQLLFYSVGIGQISSEVPQNLSASRPQDRQFILSSKKLLLSDSGFYLCAWRGRTEAFFGQGTRLTVV.

This clone was found a few times. V and J are TRBV6-5 and TRBJ2-7; possible D gene TRBD1, 5 bases. The V end lost 0 bases, the J end lost 2 bases, and 11 bases lay between the germline ends. Germline V lookup: CDR1 MNHEY, CDR2 SVGAGI. The CDR3 sequence is 15 residues long. The CDR3, as DNA: TGTGCCAGCAGTTACTCGGGGCAGCTAGCCTACGAGCAGTACTTC. Encoded protein: CASSYSGQLAYEQYF.

The chain uses TRBV11-2 and TRBJ1-2, with 11 bases aligning to TRBD1. CDR1 is SGHAT, CDR2 FQNNGV, per germline. V lost 4 bases, J lost 6 bases, and 7 bases stayed unmatched. The CDR3 covers 15 residues. In nucleotides, the CDR3 is TGTGCCAGCAGCTACCGAGGACAGGGGGCGAATGGCTACACCTTC. Amino acids: CASSYRGQGANGYTF. The full variable domain, rest sourced from reference TRBV11-2 and TRBJ1-2, is EAGVAQSPRYKIIEKRQSVAFWCNPISGHATLYWYQQILGQGPKLLIQFQNNGVVDDSQLPKDRFSAERLKGVDSTLKIQPAKLEDSAVYLCASSYRGQGANGYTFGSGTRLTVV.

The chain has TRBV7-9 and TRBJ1-1; TRBD1 agrees at 9 bases. The CDR3 runs to 14 residues. Germline V gives CDR1 SEHNR, CDR2 FQNEAQ (reference sequence). J gave up 11 bases and V 1 base, and 8 bases lay outside the gene matches. CDR3 amino acids: CASSLEGQGWRAFF. As DNA, the CDR3 is TGTGCCAGCAGCTTAGAGGGACAGGGATGGAGGGCTTTCTTT.